The 7 T cell receptor beta chains listed next were all sequenced from one sample in a study of CD8 T cells in ankylosing spondylitis. Via MiXCR, TCRdb re-called the 5' RACE reads, giving one row per CDR3 protein. The table has about 150,000 distinct CDR3 sequences, under 55% seen once. The sample consisted of synovial fluid, either unsorted or a sorted T cell fraction (not recorded which). These receptors originate from a male donor with ankylosing spondylitis.

This clonotype appeared many times. The rearrangement uses TRBV7-2 and TRBJ2-1; D remains ambiguous. Germline CDR1 reads SGHTA; CDR2 reads FQGNSA. The length of the CDR3 is 13 residues. V lost 8 bases and J lost 1, with 9 bases in between. The CDR3 loop reads CASRYRSYNEQFF. CDR3 nucleotides: TGTGCCAGCCGCTATAGGTCCTACAATGAGCAGTTCTTC.

This clonotype was seen just once. The gene calls are TRBV20-1 and TRBJ2-1; 7 bases are shared with TRBD2. The CDR3 covers 13 residues. Germline assignment: CDR1 DFQATT and CDR2 SNEGSKA (reference sequence). V was pared by 4 bases and J by 5 bases, with 5 bases of the junction left unmatched. In DNA, the CDR3 is TGCAGTGCTACGCCTAGCGGTCACAATGAGCAGTTCTTC. Translating gives CSATPSGHNEQFF.

In its sample, this clonotype was seen many times. This rearrangement joins TRBV12-3 or TRBV12-4 to TRBJ2-6; D is uncertain. V was pared by 5 bases and J by 3 bases, with 5 bases between. The CDR3 loop spans 13 amino acids. The CDR3 loop is CASSPLGANVLTF. The CDR3 DNA reads as TGTGCCAGCAGTCCGCTTGGGGCCAACGTCCTGACTTTC.

The chain combines TRBV4-1 with TRBJ2-4; the D is unclear. Germline values: CDR1 MGHRA, CDR2 YSYEKL. This CDR3 is built from 14 residues. V was shortened by 1 base and J by 0 bases, with 4 bases between the two germline ends. The CDR3 sequence: CASSQGAAKNIQYF. DNA for the CDR3: TGCGCCAGCAGCCAAGGGGCAGCCAAAAACATTCAGTACTTC.

The J gene is TRBJ2-1, the V gene TRBV4-1; D is ambiguous. This CDR3 comprises 15 residues. Germline values: CDR1 MGHRA, CDR2 YSYEKL. Between the trimmed V and J ends, which lost 0 bases and 8 bases, there was a span of 14 bases. The DNA for the CDR3 is TGCGCCAGCAGCCAAGATCCGATGTTTAGGGATGAGCAGTTCTTC. Protein product: CASSQDPMFRDEQFF.

The chain joins TRBV29-1 to TRBJ2-5, with 11 nucleotides matching TRBD1. The germline CDR1 and CDR2 sequences are SQVTM and ANQGSEA. The ends lost 6 bases at V and 5 bases at J; junction bases unmatched: 8. The CDR3 is 14 residues long. CDR3 nucleotides: TGCAGCGTCAGGGACAGGGGGAAACAGGAGACCCAGTACTTC. It specifies CSVRDRGKQETQYF.

This chain connects TRBV7-9 to TRBJ2-5, with TRBD2 as a possible D gene (5 bases). The CDR3 length is 13 residues. V dropped 6 bases and J dropped 2 bases, with 10 bases sitting between them. Per germline, CDR1 SEHNR and CDR2 FQNEAQ (reference sequence). In nucleotides, the CDR3 is TGTGCCAGCAGGAAGAGGGAACAAGAGACCCAGTACTTC. This codes for CASRKREQETQYF.